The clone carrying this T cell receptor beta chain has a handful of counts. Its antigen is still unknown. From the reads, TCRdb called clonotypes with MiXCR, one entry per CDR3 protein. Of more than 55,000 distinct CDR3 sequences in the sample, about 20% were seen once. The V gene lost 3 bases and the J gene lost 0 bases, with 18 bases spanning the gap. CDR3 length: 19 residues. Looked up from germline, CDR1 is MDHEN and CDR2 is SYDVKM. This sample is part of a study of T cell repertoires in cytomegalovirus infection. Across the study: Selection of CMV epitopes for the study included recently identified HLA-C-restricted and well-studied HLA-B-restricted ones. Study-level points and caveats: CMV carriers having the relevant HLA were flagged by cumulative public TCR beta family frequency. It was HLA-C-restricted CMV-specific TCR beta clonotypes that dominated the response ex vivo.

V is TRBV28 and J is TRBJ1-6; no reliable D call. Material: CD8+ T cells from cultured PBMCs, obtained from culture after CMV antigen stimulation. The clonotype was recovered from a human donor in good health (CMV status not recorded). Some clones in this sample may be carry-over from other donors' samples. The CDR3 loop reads CASSFFGDSLSSYNSPLHF. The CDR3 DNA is TGTGCCAGCAGTTTCTTCGGAGATTCACTGAGCTCCTATAATTCACCCCTCCACTTT.